This T cell receptor (beta chain) came from a study of cytomegalovirus exposure and HLA in healthy donors. The table lists this clone with a few counts. V was shortened by 8 bases and J by 2 bases, with 9 bases between the two germline ends. The CDR3 is 12 residues long. Germline CDR1 and CDR2: SEHNR and FQNEAQ (reference sequence). Use of 60 Vbeta and 13 Jbeta primers characterized the PCR. Assay used: immunoSEQ multiplex PCR; TCRdb lists only in-frame clones, some missing. The profile covers around 140,000 clones, with approximately 80% appearing a single time and less than 3% taken by the ten largest.

The chain combines TRBV7-9 with TRBJ1-1; D ambiguous. This sequence originates from a man in his forties or fifties in good health and CMV-seronegative. The material sequenced was PBMCs. The CDR3 protein is CASQPGNTEAFF. The CDR3 DNA is TGTGCCAGCCAGCCAGGAAACACTGAAGCTTTCTTT.